One sample yielded the 29 T cell receptor beta chains listed below, sequenced in a study of beta chain features in type 1 diabetes. Expressed TCRB transcripts got sequenced, as all isolated RNA was reverse transcribed. Data came from immunoSEQ multiplex PCR; TCRdb stores just in-frame clones and leaves some out. The sample lists roughly 250,000 clones, around 9.6% occurring once. The sample was naive CD4+ T cells from blood. Receptors were obtained from a woman between 18 and 30 years old in good health.

This clone turned up a few times. This rearrangement joins TRBV6-5 to TRBJ2-5, with a tentative D call TRBD1 (5 bases). V was trimmed by 0 bases and J by 9 bases, leaving 14 bases between them. The CDR3 covers 14 residues. Germline CDR1 and CDR2: MNHEY and SVGAGI. The CDR3 DNA reads TGTGCCAGCAGTTACTCCGGACAAAGTCAGGCCCAGTACTTC. The encoded protein is CASSYSGQSQAQYF.

This clone was observed a handful of times. CDR3 nucleotides: TGTGCCAGCTCACCCCTGGGTCAGGGCGAGGACGAGCAGTACTTC. Translated, it gives CASSPLGQGEDEQYF. The chain uses TRBV18 and TRBJ2-7; possible D gene TRBD1, 5 bases. Germline CDR1 and CDR2: KGHSH and LQKENI. V lost 3 bases and J 5 bases, leaving 17 bases between the germline ends. The CDR3 sequence is 15 residues long.

This clone was picked up a small number of times. The chain joins TRBV6-6 to TRBJ1-5; unclear D gene. The V gene's germline CDR1 is MNHNY and CDR2 SVGAGI (reference sequence). This CDR3 has 16 amino acids. V lost 1 base and J 2 bases, leaving 12 bases between the germline ends. This CDR3 reads CASSYLAPAGNQPQHF. The CDR3 region has the DNA TGTGCCAGCAGTTACTTGGCCCCGGCGGGCAATCAGCCCCAGCATTTT.

The J gene is TRBJ2-7, the V gene TRBV28, with D perhaps TRBD1 (5 bases). The V end lost 0 bases, the J end lost 0 bases, and 12 bases lay between the germline ends. The CDR3 spans 16 residues. Germline CDR1 reads MDHEN; CDR2 reads SYDVKM. The CDR3 is CASSLWTASSSYEQYF. DNA of the CDR3: TGTGCCAGCAGTTTATGGACAGCTTCTAGCTCCTACGAGCAGTACTTC.

This chain uses TRBV5-1 with TRBJ1-2, with a tentative D call TRBD1 (5 bases). The V end was cut by 0 bases, the J end by 6 bases, with 12 bases between. The length of the CDR3 is 14 residues. CDR1 SGHRS and CDR2 YFSETQ come from the germline V gene. In DNA form, the CDR3 reads TGCGCCAGCAGCTTGGGGGCAGGGTCGAATGGCTACACCTTC. Residues: CASSLGAGSNGYTF.

The chain is built from TRBV7-6 and TRBJ2-2; 8 nucleotides match TRBD2. The CDR3 consists of 16 residues. Germline CDR1 is SGHVS and CDR2 is FNYEAQ. V lost 5 bases, J lost 8 bases, and 13 bases stayed unmatched. Written as DNA, the CDR3 is TGTGCCAGCAGCCGGACGGCCGCGGGAGGAATTGGGGAGCTGTTTTTT. Its translation: CASSRTAAGGIGELFF.

This clone was counted a few times. The rearrangement uses TRBV9 and TRBJ2-6; D perhaps matches TRBD1 (6 bases). Trimming pared 0 bases from V and 1 base from J, leaving 11 bases between. Germline CDR1 reads SGDLS; CDR2 reads YYNGEE. The CDR3 is 17 amino acids. CDR3 amino acids: CASSVAGHPSGANVLTF. DNA of the CDR3: TGTGCCAGCAGCGTAGCGGGACATCCTTCTGGGGCCAACGTCCTGACTTTC.

CDR3 nucleotide sequence: TGTGCCAGCAGCATTCGGGACTCCAGCTCCTACGAGCAGTACTTC. Protein: CASSIRDSSSYEQYF. J is TRBJ2-7 and V is TRBV9; TRBD2 is a possible D gene (6 bases). This CDR3 has 15 residues. The ends were cut back, 4 bases at V and 0 bases at J, with 14 bases in the middle. Germline assignment: CDR1 SGDLS and CDR2 YYNGEE.

This clone has a handful of counts. The chain has TRBV19 and TRBJ2-2, with D possibly being TRBD1 (6 bases). CDR1 and CDR2 (germline): LNHDA, SQIVND (reference sequence). The CDR3 loop spans 13 amino acids. The CDR3 is CAHRDTRTGELFF. For the CDR3, the DNA is TGTGCGCACCGGGACACGCGCACCGGGGAGCTGTTTTTT.

In its sample, this clone was seen a few times. The chain recombines TRBV6-5 with TRBJ2-3; 7 positions agree with TRBD2. Germline lookup yields CDR1 MNHEY and CDR2 SVGAGI. This CDR3 spans 14 amino acids. V was pared by 5 bases and J by 2 bases, with 4 bases of the junction left unmatched. CDR3 nucleotides: TGTGCCAGCAGTACTAGCGACAACACAGATACGCAGTATTTT. Translated, it gives CASSTSDNTDTQYF.

The rearrangement joins TRBV5-4 to TRBJ2-1; perhaps TRBD2 as D (6 bases). Germline lookup yields CDR1 SGHNT and CDR2 YYREEE (reference sequence). V shed 0 bases and J shed 9 bases, with 13 bases lying between them. The CDR3 spans 14 residues. As DNA, the CDR3 is TGTGCCAGCAGCTTGGCTTATAGGGGAGGTGAGCAGTTCTTC. Translating it yields CASSLAYRGGEQFF. The variable domain in full, completed from reference TRBV5-4 and TRBJ2-1, reads ETGVTQSPTHLIKTRGQQVTLRCSSQSGHNTVSWYQQALGQGPQFIFQYYREEENGRGNFPPRFSGLQFPNYSSELNVNALELDDSALYLCASSLAYRGGEQFFGPGTRLTVL.

This clone was seen more than once but under ten times. The rearrangement joins TRBV5-1 to TRBJ2-3; 11 bases map to TRBD2. The CDR3 totals 15 residues. The V gene end was trimmed by 4 bases and the J gene end by 5 bases; junction bases not matched to a gene: 6. CDR1 is SGHRS and CDR2 is YFSETQ in the germline V gene. CDR3 sequence: CASSDPLAGGDTQYF. The CDR3 coding sequence is TGCGCCAGCAGCGATCCCCTAGCGGGAGGAGATACGCAGTATTTT.

V gene TRBV9 combines with J gene TRBJ2-7; the match to TRBD2 covers 9 bases. In germline, CDR1 is SGDLS, CDR2 YYNGEE. This CDR3 region has 15 residues. Trimming took 4 bases from V and 2 from J; bases not matched to a gene: 7. The CDR3 coding sequence is TGTGCCAGCAGCCCCCTAGCGGGGTCCACCTACGAGCAGTACTTC. Protein sequence: CASSPLAGSTYEQYF.

The V gene is TRBV5-4, the J gene TRBJ2-1; a possible D gene is TRBD2 (5 bases). The CDR3 totals 14 residues. Per the germline V gene, CDR1 is SGHNT and CDR2 is YYREEE (reference sequence). The V gene lost 3 bases and the J gene lost 9 bases, with 16 bases spanning the gap. The CDR3 DNA follows: TGTGCCAGCAGCTCCCCGGACTCGTTTGGTGAGCAGTTCTTC. Its translation: CASSSPDSFGEQFF.

This clone has only one observation. The chain combines TRBV5-1 with TRBJ2-2; 13 bases are shared with TRBD2. From germline, CDR1 is SGHRS and CDR2 YFSETQ. The CDR3 spans 17 residues. The V and J ends lost 3 bases and 4 bases, in that order; junction bases with no gene match: 6. The CDR3 loop is CASSSGLAGVGTGELFF. The CDR3 DNA is TGCGCCAGCAGCTCCGGACTAGCGGGAGTTGGCACCGGGGAGCTGTTTTTT.

The chain carries TRBV28 and TRBJ2-5; D not resolved. V was clipped by 1 base and J by 5 bases, with 5 bases between them. Germline CDR1 MDHEN, CDR2 SYDVKM. This CDR3 is built from 12 residues. The chain's CDR3 is CASSLFRETQYF. CDR3 DNA sequence: TGTGCCAGCAGTTTATTCCGGGAGACCCAGTACTTC.

V usage is TRBV6-1 and J usage is TRBJ2-7, with 12 bases identical to TRBD1. Germline CDR1 and CDR2: MNHNS and SASEGT. The CDR3 extends over 18 amino acids. J was trimmed by 0 bases and V by 4 bases; bases with no gene match: 10. The CDR3 region has the DNA TGTGCCAGCAGTGCCTGGGGACAGGGGGCCTCCCGCTCCTACGAGCAGTACTTC. Protein product: CASSAWGQGASRSYEQYF.

V and J are TRBV30 and TRBJ1-1, with TRBD1 matching 9 bases. CDR1 GTSNPN and CDR2 SVGIG come from the germline V gene (reference sequence). Unmatched junction bases numbered 8, after V lost 1 base and J lost 11 bases. This CDR3 has 13 residues. CDR3 sequence (DNA): TGTGCCTGGAGTGCTAAACGACAGGGGGAGGCTTTCTTT. It translates to CAWSAKRQGEAFF.

The chain has TRBV7-9 and TRBJ1-1; D call uncertain. Germline V gene sequence: CDR1 SEHNR, CDR2 FQNEAQ (reference sequence). There are 16 residues in the CDR3. Trimming left V 1 base short and J 0 bases short, with 12 bases between. DNA for the CDR3: TGTGCCAGCAGCTTAGGCGACCTGAGGGTGAACACTGAAGCTTTCTTT. Amino acid sequence: CASSLGDLRVNTEAFF.

The chain is built from TRBV6-1 and TRBJ2-7, with D possibly being TRBD1 (5 bases). Germline V gene data show CDR1 as MNHNS and CDR2 as SASEGT. This CDR3 comprises 15 residues. V was trimmed by 7 bases and J by 0 bases, leaving 16 bases between them. CDR3 residues: CASKLRSRASYEQYF. The CDR3 DNA follows: TGTGCCAGCAAGCTCCGGAGCAGGGCCTCCTACGAGCAGTACTTC.

The V call is TRBV7-9, the J call TRBJ1-1; D is undetermined. The V and J ends lost 1 base and 1 base respectively, with 7 bases between them. The CDR3 is made up of 14 amino acids. The germline CDR1 and CDR2 sequences are SEHNR and FQNEAQ (reference sequence). The CDR3 loop reads CASSLGLWNTEAFF. CDR3 nucleotides: TGTGCCAGCAGCTTAGGACTCTGGAACACTGAAGCTTTCTTT. Combining the CDR3 with reference TRBV7-9 and TRBJ1-1 gives the whole variable domain DTGVSQNPRHKITKRGQNVTFRCDPISEHNRLYWYRQTLGQGPEFLTYFQNEAQLEKSRLLSDRFSAERPKGSFSTLEIQRTEQGDSAMYLCASSLGLWNTEAFFGQGTRLTVV.

CDR3 in DNA: TGTGCCTGGATGGCTAGCGGGCCTAGCGAGCAGTACTTC. This codes for CAWMASGPSEQYF. The chain couples TRBV30 to TRBJ2-7; 8 nucleotides match TRBD2. The CDR3 spans 13 residues. After removal of 4 bases from V and 6 bases from J, the junction contained 8 bases not matched to a gene. The germline V gene has CDR1 GTSNPN and CDR2 SVGIG (reference sequence).

The chain couples TRBV11-3 to TRBJ2-5, with 7 positions matching TRBD1. The CDR3 length is 15 residues. V was pared by 3 bases and J by 4 bases, with 8 bases of the junction left unmatched. In germline, CDR1 is SGHNT, CDR2 YENEEA. The CDR3 region has the DNA TGTGCCAGCAGCTTGTCGGGACAGCCCGGAGAGACCCAGTACTTC. It codes for CASSLSGQPGETQYF. Full variable domain (missing parts from reference TRBV11-3 and TRBJ2-5): EAGVVQSPRYKIIEKKQPVAFWCNPISGHNTLYWYLQNLGQGPELLIRYENEEAVDDSQLPKDRFSAERLKGVDSTLKIQPAELGDSAVYLCASSLSGQPGETQYFGPGTRLLVL.

This sequence joins TRBV2 and TRBJ2-4; possible D gene TRBD2, 6 bases. Germline CDR1 and CDR2: SNHLY and FYNNEI. The V end lost 1 base, the J end lost 2 bases, and 15 bases lay between the germline ends. The CDR3 extends over 17 amino acids. DNA for the CDR3: TGTGCCAGCAGTGAAGTTGGGGCGGGGAGGTCCAAAAACATTCAGTACTTC. Encoded protein: CASSEVGAGRSKNIQYF.

This clone was seen a handful of times. J is TRBJ2-4 and V is TRBV10-2; D possibly corresponds to TRBD1 (5 bases). This CDR3 is built from 14 residues. Trimming took 6 bases from V and 2 from J, leaving 11 bases between them. Germline V lookup: CDR1 WSHSY, CDR2 SAAADI. The chain's CDR3 is CASSDDSPKNIQYF. The CDR3 DNA reads as TGCGCCAGCAGCGATGACAGCCCCAAAAACATTCAGTACTTC.

This rearrangement joins TRBV5-1 to TRBJ2-3, with 10 nucleotides matching TRBD1. The length of the CDR3 is 16 residues. CDR1 SGHRS and CDR2 YFSETQ come from the germline V gene. Trimming took 0 bases from V and 0 from J; bases not matched to a gene: 1. The chain's CDR3 is CASSLAGQGSTDTQYF. Written as DNA, the CDR3 is TGCGCCAGCAGCTTGGCGGGACAGGGGAGCACAGATACGCAGTATTTT.

This clone came up a few times. The J gene is TRBJ1-1, the V gene TRBV25-1, with unresolved D. The germline V gene has CDR1 MGHDK and CDR2 SYGVNS. This CDR3 contains 12 residues. The V and J ends lost 8 bases and 4 bases respectively, with 11 bases between them. CDR3 amino acids: CASGGVGTEAFF. CDR3 sequence (DNA): TGTGCCAGCGGCGGGGTGGGCACTGAAGCTTTCTTT. Full variable domain (outside the CDR3, taken from reference TRBV25-1 and TRBJ1-1): EADIYQTPRYLVIGTGKKITLECSQTMGHDKMYWYQQDPGMELHLIHYSYGVNSTEKGDLSSESTVSRIRTEHFPLTLESARPSHTSQYLCASGGVGTEAFFGQGTRLTVV.

This clone has only a few counts. CDR3 DNA sequence: TGCGCCAGCAGCCCCGGGGGAACGAGCTCTGGAAACACCATATATTTT. Translating gives CASSPGGTSSGNTIYF. This chain uses TRBV5-1 with TRBJ1-3, with TRBD1 as a possible D gene (5 bases). This CDR3 is 16 amino acids long. The V and J ends lost 4 bases and 0 bases respectively, with 14 bases between them. Looked up from germline, CDR1 is SGHRS and CDR2 is YFSETQ.

The chain uses TRBV5-1 and TRBJ2-2, with D possibly being TRBD1 (6 bases). This CDR3 is built from 15 residues. Trimming left V 3 bases short and J 0 bases short, with 9 bases between. The germline gives CDR1 SGHRS, CDR2 YFSETQ. CDR3 sequence: CASSSDRPNTGELFF. CDR3 DNA sequence: TGCGCCAGCAGCTCGGACAGACCGAACACCGGGGAGCTGTTTTTT.